This T cell receptor (beta chain) was obtained from a study of TIL therapy for anti-PD-1-resistant metastatic lung cancer. Time point noted: pre-treatment sample, taken before nivolumab and TIL therapy. This clone appeared a few times. V was clipped by 1 base and J by 10 bases, with 6 bases between them. Per germline, CDR1 SGHDT and CDR2 YYEEEE. The CDR3 contains 12 residues. Sequencing used immunoSEQ v3. The repertoire was sequenced with immunoSEQ multiplex PCR; TCRdb's copy has only in-frame clones and lacks some. The top ten clones hold 1.5% to 2% of a sample with some 60,000 clones, 70% to 75% of them seen once.

J is TRBJ1-6 and V is TRBV5-6; D is uncertain. Source: blood, taken at baseline. The receptor's source is a person between 25 and 80 years old with non-small cell lung cancer. CDR3 in amino acids: CASSLLKSPLHF. The CDR3 DNA reads as TGTGCCAGCAGCTTGCTGAAGTCACCCCTCCACTTT.